Shown below are 14 T cell receptor beta chains from a single sample sequenced in a study of PD-L1 blockade in urothelial cancer. The table came from immunoSEQ multiplex PCR; TCRdb's copy has only in-frame clones and leaves some out. The data show tens of thousands of clones, approximately 85% seen once. This sample's time point: peripheral blood 6 weeks after treatment start. The input for sequencing was PBMCs, taken around atezolizumab (anti-PD-L1) treatment. The receptors originated from a man aged 50-60 years with urothelial cancer.

The chain joins TRBV5-1 to TRBJ2-7; 10 bases agree with TRBD2. The CDR3 runs 21 residues. V shed 5 bases and J 4 bases; nucleotides not matched to a gene: 27. Germline CDR1 SGHRS, CDR2 YFSETQ. The CDR3 loop reads CASRILVAGLAATLTQYEQYF. The DNA for the CDR3 is TGCGCCAGCAGGATTCTGGTAGCCGGACTAGCGGCAACTCTGACCCAATACGAGCAGTACTTC. Based on the CDR3 plus reference TRBV5-1 and TRBJ2-7, the full variable domain is KAGVTQTPRYLIKTRGQQVTLSCSPISGHRSVSWYQQTPGQGLQFLFEYFSETQRNKGNFPGRFSGRQFSNSRSEMNVSTLELGDSALYLCASRILVAGLAATLTQYEQYFGPGTRLTVT.

The chain combines TRBV9 with TRBJ1-3; a weak D match, TRBD1 (5 bases). The CDR3 has 14 amino acids. Germline CDR1 SGDLS, CDR2 YYNGEE. V was shortened by 0 bases and J by 5 bases, with 9 bases between the two germline ends. The CDR3 DNA follows: TGTGCCAGCAGCGTAGAGGCAGGGCGAAACACCATATATTTT. Protein sequence: CASSVEAGRNTIYF.

The V and J genes are TRBV11-2 and TRBJ2-7; D might be TRBD2 (6 bases). In germline, CDR1 is SGHAT, CDR2 FQNNGV. V lost 3 bases and J lost 1, with 10 bases in between. The CDR3 contains 14 residues. CDR3 in DNA: TGTGCCAGCAGCTTCGGGACTTATTCCTACGAGCAGTACTTC. It specifies CASSFGTYSYEQYF. Full variable domain (outside the CDR3, taken from reference TRBV11-2 and TRBJ2-7): EAGVAQSPRYKIIEKRQSVAFWCNPISGHATLYWYQQILGQGPKLLIQFQNNGVVDDSQLPKDRFSAERLKGVDSTLKIQPAKLEDSAVYLCASSFGTYSYEQYFGPGTRLTVT.

The rearrangement links TRBV10-2 to TRBJ2-1; TRBD2 agrees at 8 bases. With 0 bases clipped from V and 2 bases from J, the junction kept 6 bases outside the gene matches. The CDR3 length is 17 residues. From germline, CDR1 is WSHSY and CDR2 SAAADI. CDR3 bases: TGCGCCAGCAGTGAGTCTAGTATGGGACTAGCCTACAATGAGCAGTTCTTC. It yields the protein CASSESSMGLAYNEQFF.

The J gene is TRBJ2-7, the V gene TRBV27; 8 bases are a match to TRBD2. V lost 3 bases and J lost 7; bases outside the gene matches: 5. Germline V gives CDR1 MNHEY, CDR2 SMNVEV (reference sequence). The CDR3 sequence is 13 residues long. The CDR3: CASSFGGAREQYF. In DNA, the CDR3 is TGTGCCAGCAGTTTCGGGGGGGCGCGGGAGCAGTACTTC.

The V gene is TRBV11-2, the J gene TRBJ1-1; D gene uncertain. The CDR3 runs to 13 residues. V gave up 5 bases and J gave up 1 base, with 8 bases separating them. Germline loops: CDR1 SGHAT, CDR2 FQNNGV. Here the CDR3 DNA reads TGTGCCAGCAGCACCAGACAGAACACTGAAGCTTTCTTT. This gives the protein CASSTRQNTEAFF.

The rearrangement uses TRBV7-2 and TRBJ2-5; TRBD2 agrees at 11 bases. Germline CDR1 SGHTA, CDR2 FQGNSA. The ends lost 7 bases at V and 9 bases at J; junction bases unmatched: 10. The CDR3 contains 14 residues. The CDR3 reads CASKQLAGVQAQYF. Here the CDR3 DNA reads TGTGCCAGCAAACAACTAGCGGGAGTACAGGCCCAGTACTTC.

This CDR3 is CASSGTSGGPYNEQFF. The DNA of the CDR3 is TGCGCCAGCAGCGGGACTAGCGGGGGCCCCTACAATGAGCAGTTCTTC. The V gene is TRBV10-2, the J gene TRBJ2-1; 14 bases are shared with TRBD2. The CDR3 totals 16 residues. Germline V gene data show CDR1 as WSHSY and CDR2 as SAAADI. V shed 6 bases and J 2 bases; nucleotides not matched to a gene: 3.

The chain couples TRBV4-3 to TRBJ2-1; 8 nucleotides align to TRBD1. This CDR3 has 16 amino acids. With 3 bases clipped from V and 0 bases from J, the junction kept 4 bases outside the gene matches. In germline, CDR1 is LGHNA, CDR2 YSLEER. CDR3 bases: TGCGCCAGCAGCCAGCACACAGGGGGCTCCTACAATGAGCAGTTCTTC. Encoded protein: CASSQHTGGSYNEQFF.

The chain uses TRBV5-8 and TRBJ2-5, with TRBD2 matching over 8 bases. CDR1 is SGHTS and CDR2 is YDEGEE in the germline V gene. This CDR3 is built from 15 residues. V dropped 1 base and J dropped 1; count of bases not matched to a gene: 3. CDR3 amino acids: CASSLPTSGQETQYF. The DNA of the CDR3 is TGTGCCAGCAGCTTGCCCACTAGCGGCCAAGAGACCCAGTACTTC.

The chain couples TRBV29-1 to TRBJ2-1; 9 positions match TRBD2. J was trimmed by 2 bases and V by 7 bases; bases with no gene match: 6. Germline CDR1 SQVTM, CDR2 ANQGSEA. The CDR3 is 14 residues long. CDR3 protein: CSGRLAGTYNEQFF. In DNA form, the CDR3 reads TGCAGCGGGAGGCTAGCGGGAACCTACAATGAGCAGTTCTTC.

This chain links TRBV4-2 with TRBJ1-2; TRBD1 is a possible D gene (5 bases). Deletions cut 0 bases from V and 6 bases from J, with 14 bases between. Germline V gives CDR1 LGHNA, CDR2 YNFKEQ. This CDR3 is built from 15 residues. CDR3 nucleotides: TGTGCCAGCAGCCAAGAAGGAAGGGGCCCGGATGGCTACACCTTC. Protein sequence: CASSQEGRGPDGYTF.

V gene TRBV11-2 combines with J gene TRBJ1-1, with 7 positions matching TRBD1. CDR1 is SGHAT and CDR2 is FQNNGV in the germline V gene. This CDR3 region has 17 residues. Germline trimming cut 5 bases from V and 3 bases from J; bases unmatched to any gene: 15. Here the CDR3 reads CASSPGGAGGGHTEAFF. CDR3 nucleotides: TGTGCCAGCAGCCCCGGGGGGGCAGGGGGTGGGCACACTGAAGCTTTCTTT.

V gene TRBV6-1 combines with J gene TRBJ2-7, with 11 bases fitting TRBD2. V lost 4 bases and J lost 5; bases outside the gene matches: 7. In germline, CDR1 is MNHNS, CDR2 SASEGT. The CDR3 consists of 15 residues. The CDR3 reads CASSGRLAGMDEQYF. CDR3 DNA sequence: TGTGCCAGCAGTGGACGACTAGCGGGAATGGACGAGCAGTACTTC.